One sample yielded the 6 T cell receptor beta chains listed below, sequenced in a study of T cell repertoires in cytomegalovirus infection. From the reads, TCRdb called clonotypes with MiXCR, one entry per CDR3 protein. The data show a few hundred thousand distinct CDR3 sequences, more than 15% seen once. The sequencing sample was made of CD8+ T cells from PBMCs. The receptor source for this set is a human donor in good health (CMV status not recorded). Some clones in this sample may be carry-over from other donors' samples.

This clonotype has only a few counts. The genes are TRBV12-3 or TRBV12-4 and TRBJ2-5, with D uncertain. Trimming stripped 4 bases from V and 5 bases from J, with 8 bases between. The CDR3 sequence is 12 residues long. CDR3 amino acids: CASSSLSETQYF. CDR3 nucleotides: TGTGCCAGCAGTTCTCTCAGTGAGACCCAGTACTTC.

In its sample, this clonotype was seen many times. J is TRBJ1-2 and V is TRBV7-9; 8 positions agree with TRBD1. Germline loops: CDR1 SEHNR, CDR2 FQNEAQ (reference sequence). V lost 5 bases and J lost 3; bases outside the gene matches: 11. There are 16 residues in the CDR3. CDR3 nucleotide sequence: TGTGCCAGCAGCCCACCTGACAGGGGAGCGGACTATGGCTACACCTTC. It specifies CASSPPDRGADYGYTF.

The rearrangement joins TRBV28 to TRBJ2-7; D not resolved. Germline CDR1 and CDR2: MDHEN and SYDVKM. V was trimmed by 3 bases and J by 7 bases, leaving 13 bases between them. The CDR3 spans 13 residues. The CDR3 sequence: CASSFNRVGEQYF. CDR3 nucleotide sequence: TGTGCCAGCAGTTTCAATAGGGTCGGGGAGCAGTACTTC.

The V and J genes are TRBV5-6 and TRBJ2-3, with TRBD2 matching 7 bases. With 0 bases clipped from V and 5 bases from J, the junction kept 6 bases outside the gene matches. Germline CDR1 SGHDT, CDR2 YYEEEE. The CDR3 spans 15 residues. DNA for the CDR3: TGTGCCAGCAGCTTGGCAGGACTAGTGATAGATACGCAGTATTTT. Translation: CASSLAGLVIDTQYF.

This clonotype has at least ten counts. The V call is TRBV7-8, the J call TRBJ1-6, with no clear D. Germline V gene lookup returns CDR1 SGHVS and CDR2 FQNEAQ. The V end was cut by 0 bases, the J end by 6 bases, with 9 bases between. The CDR3 is 15 residues long. CDR3: CASSLAFVANSPLHF. The CDR3 DNA reads TGTGCCAGCAGCTTAGCGTTTGTAGCTAATTCACCCCTCCACTTT.

This clonotype appeared many times. The chain uses TRBV7-2 and TRBJ1-2, with 9 bases fitting TRBD1. Germline assignment: CDR1 SGHTA and CDR2 FQGNSA. Germline trimming cut 2 bases from V and 8 bases from J; bases unmatched to any gene: 9. This CDR3 spans 15 amino acids. In DNA form, the CDR3 reads TGTGCCAGCAGCTTAATGACCGGGACAGGGTTCGGCTACACCTTC. The encoded protein is CASSLMTGTGFGYTF.